This T cell receptor (beta chain) was captured in a study of human versus mouse CDR3 diversity and MHC coevolution. Turning to the study itself: Reportedly, immunoSEQ detects one in 200,000 T cells with minimized PCR bias. Findings and caveats of the study: The lowest clonal inequality scores came from most of the three human donors. Human T cells were selected on over five MHC II alleles. Compared with mice, human CDR3s carried more deletions and insertions on average.

Sequencing was performed with immunoSEQ multiplex PCR; in TCRdb, only in-frame clones are kept and a portion is missing. The sample shows around 74,000 clones, 80% to 95% of them seen only once. Comments on this clone: Its antigen remains unknown.

Sequenced sample: naive CD4+ T cells from blood. Subset in this sample: CD45RO-negative CD62L-positive naive CD4 T cells. The receptor was isolated from a person aged 25 to 69 in good health.

The CDR3 loop is CASSLDPYNEQFF. CDR3 coding DNA: TGTGCCAGCAGCCTAGACCCGTACAATGAGCAGTTCTTC. The J gene is TRBJ2-1, the V gene TRBV28; D gene ambiguous. From germline, CDR1 is MDHEN and CDR2 SYDVKM. The CDR3 is 13 amino acids. V was clipped by 6 bases and J by 4 bases, with 10 bases between them.